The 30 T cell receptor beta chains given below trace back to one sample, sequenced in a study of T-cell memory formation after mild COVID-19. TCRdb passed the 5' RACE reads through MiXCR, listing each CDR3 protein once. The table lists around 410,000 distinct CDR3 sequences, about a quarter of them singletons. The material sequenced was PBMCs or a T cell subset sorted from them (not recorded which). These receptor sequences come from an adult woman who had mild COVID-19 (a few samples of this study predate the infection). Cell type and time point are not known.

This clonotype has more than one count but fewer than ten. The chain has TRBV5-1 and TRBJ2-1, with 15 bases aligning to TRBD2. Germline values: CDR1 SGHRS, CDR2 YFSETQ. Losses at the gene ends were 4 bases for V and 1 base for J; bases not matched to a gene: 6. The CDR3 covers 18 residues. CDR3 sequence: CASSQGTSGGPSYNEQFF. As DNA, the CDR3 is TGCGCCAGCAGCCAAGGGACTAGCGGGGGGCCTTCCTACAATGAGCAGTTCTTC.

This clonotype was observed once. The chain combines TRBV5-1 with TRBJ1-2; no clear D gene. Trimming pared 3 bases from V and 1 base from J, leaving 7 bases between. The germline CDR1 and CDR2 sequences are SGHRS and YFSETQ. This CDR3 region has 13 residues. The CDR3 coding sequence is TGCGCCAGCAGCTCGGGGATTAACTATGGCTACACCTTC. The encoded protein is CASSSGINYGYTF.

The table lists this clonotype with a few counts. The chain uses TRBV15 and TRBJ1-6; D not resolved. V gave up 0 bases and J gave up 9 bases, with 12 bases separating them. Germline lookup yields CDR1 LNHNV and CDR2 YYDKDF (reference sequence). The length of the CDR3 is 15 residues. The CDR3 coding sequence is TGTGCCACCAGCAGAGATCAAGGTTTAGGTTCACCCCTCCACTTT. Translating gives CATSRDQGLGSPLHF.

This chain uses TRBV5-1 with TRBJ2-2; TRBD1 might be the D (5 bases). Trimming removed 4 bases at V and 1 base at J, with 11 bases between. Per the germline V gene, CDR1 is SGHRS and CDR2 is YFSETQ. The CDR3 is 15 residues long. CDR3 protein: CASSIGHQNTGELFF. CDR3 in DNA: TGCGCCAGCAGCATAGGACACCAGAACACCGGGGAGCTGTTTTTT.

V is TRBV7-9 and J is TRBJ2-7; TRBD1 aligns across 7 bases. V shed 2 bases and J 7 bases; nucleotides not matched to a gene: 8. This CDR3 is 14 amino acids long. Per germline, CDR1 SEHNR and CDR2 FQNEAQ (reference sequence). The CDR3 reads CASSLNRGFEEQYF. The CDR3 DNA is TGTGCCAGCAGCTTAAACAGGGGATTCGAAGAGCAGTACTTC.

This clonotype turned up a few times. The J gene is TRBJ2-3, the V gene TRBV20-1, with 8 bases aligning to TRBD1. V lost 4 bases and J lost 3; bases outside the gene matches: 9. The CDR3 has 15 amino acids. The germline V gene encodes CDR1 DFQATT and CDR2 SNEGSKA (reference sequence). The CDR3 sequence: CSATSNRDRTDTQYF. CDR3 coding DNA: TGCAGTGCTACCTCAAACCGGGACAGGACAGATACGCAGTATTTT.

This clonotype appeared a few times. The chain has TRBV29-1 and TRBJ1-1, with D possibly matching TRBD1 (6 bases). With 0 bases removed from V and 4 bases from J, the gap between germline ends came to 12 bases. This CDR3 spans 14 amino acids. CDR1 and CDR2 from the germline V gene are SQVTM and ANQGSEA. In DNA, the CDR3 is TGCAGCGTTGAAGATCAACAGGGAGCCACTGAAGCTTTCTTT. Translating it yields CSVEDQQGATEAFF.

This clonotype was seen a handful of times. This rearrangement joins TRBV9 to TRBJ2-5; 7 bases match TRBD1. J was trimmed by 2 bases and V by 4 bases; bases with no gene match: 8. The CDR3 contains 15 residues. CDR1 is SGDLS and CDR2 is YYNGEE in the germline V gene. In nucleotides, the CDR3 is TGTGCCAGCAGCCGCCGGGACAGCCATCAAGAGACCCAGTACTTC. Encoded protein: CASSRRDSHQETQYF.

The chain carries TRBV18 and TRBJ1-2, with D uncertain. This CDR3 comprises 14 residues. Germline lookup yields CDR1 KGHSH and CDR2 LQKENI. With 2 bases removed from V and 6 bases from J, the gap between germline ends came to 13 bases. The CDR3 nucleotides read TGTGCCAGCTCACCAGGGTTGGCAGCGGATGGCTACACCTTC. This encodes CASSPGLAADGYTF.

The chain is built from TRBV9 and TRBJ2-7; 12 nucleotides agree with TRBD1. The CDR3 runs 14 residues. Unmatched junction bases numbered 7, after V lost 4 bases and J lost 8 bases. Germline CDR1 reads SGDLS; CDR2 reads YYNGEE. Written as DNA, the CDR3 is TGTGCCAGCAGCCGATCCGGGACAGGGGGCCAGCAGTACTTC. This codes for CASSRSGTGGQQYF.

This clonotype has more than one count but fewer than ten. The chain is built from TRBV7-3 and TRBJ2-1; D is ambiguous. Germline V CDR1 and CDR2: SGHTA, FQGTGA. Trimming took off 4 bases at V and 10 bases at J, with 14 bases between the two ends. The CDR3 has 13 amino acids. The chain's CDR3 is CASSSPLPLEQFF. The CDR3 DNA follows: TGTGCCAGCAGCTCCCCCCTTCCCCTGGAGCAGTTCTTC.

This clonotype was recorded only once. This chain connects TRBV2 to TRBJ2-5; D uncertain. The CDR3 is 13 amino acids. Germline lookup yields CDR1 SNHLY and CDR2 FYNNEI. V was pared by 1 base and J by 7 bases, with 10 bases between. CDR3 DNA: TGTGCCAGCAGTGAAGAAGGGAAGGGGACCCAGTACTTC. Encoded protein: CASSEEGKGTQYF.

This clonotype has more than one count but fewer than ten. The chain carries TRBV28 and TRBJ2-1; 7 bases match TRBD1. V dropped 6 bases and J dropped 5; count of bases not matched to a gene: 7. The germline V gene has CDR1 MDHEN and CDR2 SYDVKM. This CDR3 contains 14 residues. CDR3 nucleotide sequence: TGTGCCAGCAGCCGGACAGGTGGCAACAATGAGCAGTTCTTC. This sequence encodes CASSRTGGNNEQFF.

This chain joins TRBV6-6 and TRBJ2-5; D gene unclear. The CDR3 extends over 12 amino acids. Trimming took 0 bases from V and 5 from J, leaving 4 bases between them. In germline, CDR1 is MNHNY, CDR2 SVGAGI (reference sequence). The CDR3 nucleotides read TGTGCCAGCAGTTACTCAGTTGAGACCCAGTACTTC. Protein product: CASSYSVETQYF.

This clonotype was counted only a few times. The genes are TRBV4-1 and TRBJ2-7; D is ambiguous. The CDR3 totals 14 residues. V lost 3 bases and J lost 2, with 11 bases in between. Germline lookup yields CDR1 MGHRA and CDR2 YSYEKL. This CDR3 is CASSQDSNAYEQYF. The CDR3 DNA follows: TGCGCCAGCAGCCAGGATTCTAACGCCTACGAGCAGTACTTC.

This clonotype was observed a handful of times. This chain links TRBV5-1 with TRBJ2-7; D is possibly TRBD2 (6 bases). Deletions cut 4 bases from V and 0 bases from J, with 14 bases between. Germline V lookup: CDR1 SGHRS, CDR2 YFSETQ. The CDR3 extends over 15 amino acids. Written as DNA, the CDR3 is TGCGCCAGCAGCACCTCTGGGGGGAGCTCCTACGAGCAGTACTTC. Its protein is CASSTSGGSSYEQYF.

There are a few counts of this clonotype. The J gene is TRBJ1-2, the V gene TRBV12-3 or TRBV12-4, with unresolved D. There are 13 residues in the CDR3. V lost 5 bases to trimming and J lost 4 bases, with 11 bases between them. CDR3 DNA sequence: TGTGCCAGCAGTCCCGACAAGTTCTATGGCTACACCTTC. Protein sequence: CASSPDKFYGYTF.

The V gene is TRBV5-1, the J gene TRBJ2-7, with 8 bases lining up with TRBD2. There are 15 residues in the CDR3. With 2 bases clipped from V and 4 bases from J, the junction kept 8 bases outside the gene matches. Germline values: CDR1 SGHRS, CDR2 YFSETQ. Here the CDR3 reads CASSFGAGGLYEQYF. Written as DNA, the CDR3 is TGCGCCAGCAGCTTCGGTGCGGGAGGTCTATACGAGCAGTACTTC.

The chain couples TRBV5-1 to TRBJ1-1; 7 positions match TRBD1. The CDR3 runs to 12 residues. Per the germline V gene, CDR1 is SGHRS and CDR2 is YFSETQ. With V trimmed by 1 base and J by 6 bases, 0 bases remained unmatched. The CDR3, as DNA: TGCGCCAGCAGCTTGACAGGGGCTGAAGCTTTCTTT. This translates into CASSLTGAEAFF.

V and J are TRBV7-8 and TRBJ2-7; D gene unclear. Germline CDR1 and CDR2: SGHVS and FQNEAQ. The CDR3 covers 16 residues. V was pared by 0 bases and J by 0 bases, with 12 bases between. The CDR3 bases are TGTGCCAGCAGCTTAGCGCAAGGTATAGGCTCCTACGAGCAGTACTTC. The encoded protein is CASSLAQGIGSYEQYF.

The CDR3, as DNA: TGTGCCAGCGGGTACAGAAGCTCCTACAATGAGCAGTTCTTC. Translated, it gives CASGYRSSYNEQFF. The chain is built from TRBV6-5 and TRBJ2-1; D is uncertain. From germline, CDR1 is MNHEY and CDR2 SVGAGI. V lost 8 bases and J 0 bases, leaving 11 bases between the germline ends. CDR3 length equals 14 residues.

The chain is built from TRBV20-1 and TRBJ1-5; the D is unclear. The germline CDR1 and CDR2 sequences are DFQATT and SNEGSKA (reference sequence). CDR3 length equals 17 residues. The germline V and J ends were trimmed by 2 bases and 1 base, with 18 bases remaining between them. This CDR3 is CSARLWPPDESNQPQHF. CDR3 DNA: TGCAGTGCTAGATTGTGGCCGCCCGATGAGAGCAATCAGCCCCAGCATTTT.

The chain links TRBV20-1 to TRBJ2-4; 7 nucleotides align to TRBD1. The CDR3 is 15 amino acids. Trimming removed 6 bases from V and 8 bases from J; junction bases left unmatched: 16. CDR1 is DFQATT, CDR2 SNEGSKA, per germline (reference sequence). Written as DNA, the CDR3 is TGCAGTGCCTTACTCAGGACAGGCTCTAGGGACATTCAGTACTTC. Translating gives CSALLRTGSRDIQYF.

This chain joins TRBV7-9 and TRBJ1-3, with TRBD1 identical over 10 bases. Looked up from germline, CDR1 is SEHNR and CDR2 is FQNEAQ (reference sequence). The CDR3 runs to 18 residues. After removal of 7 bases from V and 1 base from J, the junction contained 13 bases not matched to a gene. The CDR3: CASTLGQGVEKSGNTIYF. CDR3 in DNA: TGTGCCAGCACACTTGGACAGGGGGTAGAGAAGTCTGGAAACACCATATATTTT.

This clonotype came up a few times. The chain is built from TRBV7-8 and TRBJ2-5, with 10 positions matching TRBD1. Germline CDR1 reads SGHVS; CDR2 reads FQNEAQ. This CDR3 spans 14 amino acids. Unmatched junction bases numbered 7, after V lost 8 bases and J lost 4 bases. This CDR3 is CASSSTGGIETQYF. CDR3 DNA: TGTGCCAGCTCATCGACAGGGGGCATAGAGACCCAGTACTTC.

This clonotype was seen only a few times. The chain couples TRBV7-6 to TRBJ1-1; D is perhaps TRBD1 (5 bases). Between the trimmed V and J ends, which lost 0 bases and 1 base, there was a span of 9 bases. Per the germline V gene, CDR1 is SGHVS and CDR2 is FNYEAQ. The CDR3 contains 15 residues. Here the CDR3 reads CASSLAEGTNTEAFF. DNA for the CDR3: TGTGCCAGCAGCTTAGCGGAGGGGACGAACACTGAAGCTTTCTTT.

The CDR3 nucleotides are TGCGCCAGCAGCTTGAAAGCAAGCTCCTACGAGCAGTACTTC. Protein: CASSLKASSYEQYF. The chain employs TRBV5-1 and TRBJ2-7; D gene uncertain. V was clipped by 1 base and J by 0 bases, with 8 bases between them. Germline CDR1 reads SGHRS; CDR2 reads YFSETQ. CDR3 length equals 14 residues.

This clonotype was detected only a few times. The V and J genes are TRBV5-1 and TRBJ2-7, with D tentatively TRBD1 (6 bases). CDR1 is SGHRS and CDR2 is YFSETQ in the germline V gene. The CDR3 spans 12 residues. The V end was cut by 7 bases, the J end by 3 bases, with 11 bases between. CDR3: CASESDSYEQYF. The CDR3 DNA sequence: TGCGCCAGCGAATCGGACAGCTACGAGCAGTACTTC.

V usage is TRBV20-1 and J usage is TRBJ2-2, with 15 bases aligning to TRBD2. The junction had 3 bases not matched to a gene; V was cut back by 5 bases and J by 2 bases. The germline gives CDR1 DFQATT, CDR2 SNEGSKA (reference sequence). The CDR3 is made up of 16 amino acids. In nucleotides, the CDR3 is TGCAGTGCTTCGGGACTAGCGGGAGGAAACACCGGGGAGCTGTTTTTT. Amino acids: CSASGLAGGNTGELFF.

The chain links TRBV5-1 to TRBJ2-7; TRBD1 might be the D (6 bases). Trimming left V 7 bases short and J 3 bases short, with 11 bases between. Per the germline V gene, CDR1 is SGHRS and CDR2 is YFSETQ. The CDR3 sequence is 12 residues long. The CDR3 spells CASGDKYYEQYF. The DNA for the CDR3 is TGCGCCAGCGGGGACAAATACTACGAGCAGTACTTC.